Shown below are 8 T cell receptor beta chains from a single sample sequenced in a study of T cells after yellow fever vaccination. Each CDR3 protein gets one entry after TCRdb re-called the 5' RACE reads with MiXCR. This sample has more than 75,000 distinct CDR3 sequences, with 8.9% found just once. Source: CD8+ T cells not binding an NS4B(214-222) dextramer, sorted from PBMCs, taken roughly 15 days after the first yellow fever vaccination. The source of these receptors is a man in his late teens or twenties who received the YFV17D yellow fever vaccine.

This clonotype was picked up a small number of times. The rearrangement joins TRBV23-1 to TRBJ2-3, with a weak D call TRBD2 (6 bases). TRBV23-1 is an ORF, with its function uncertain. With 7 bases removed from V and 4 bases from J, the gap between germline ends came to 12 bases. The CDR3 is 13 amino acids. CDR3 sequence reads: CASTAGIADTQYF. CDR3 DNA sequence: TGCGCCAGCACCGCGGGGATTGCAGATACGCAGTATTTT.

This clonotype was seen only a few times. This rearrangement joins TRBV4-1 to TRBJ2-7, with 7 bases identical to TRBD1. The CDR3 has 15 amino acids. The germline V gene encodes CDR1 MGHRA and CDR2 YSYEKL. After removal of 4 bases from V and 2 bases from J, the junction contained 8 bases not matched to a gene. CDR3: CASSPDDRETYEQYF. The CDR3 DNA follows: TGCGCCAGCAGCCCCGATGACAGGGAAACCTACGAGCAGTACTTC.

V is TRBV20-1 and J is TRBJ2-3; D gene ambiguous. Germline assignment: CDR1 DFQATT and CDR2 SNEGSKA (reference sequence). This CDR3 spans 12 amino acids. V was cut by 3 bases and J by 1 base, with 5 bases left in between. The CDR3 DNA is TGCAGTGCTAGGGAACGCACAGATACGCAGTATTTT. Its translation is CSARERTDTQYF.

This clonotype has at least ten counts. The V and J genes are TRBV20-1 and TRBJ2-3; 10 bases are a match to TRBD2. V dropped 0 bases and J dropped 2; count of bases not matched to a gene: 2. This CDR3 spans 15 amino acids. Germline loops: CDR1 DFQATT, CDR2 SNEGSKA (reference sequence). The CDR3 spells CSARDLAGVTDTQYF. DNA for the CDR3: TGCAGTGCTAGAGATCTAGCGGGGGTCACAGATACGCAGTATTTT.

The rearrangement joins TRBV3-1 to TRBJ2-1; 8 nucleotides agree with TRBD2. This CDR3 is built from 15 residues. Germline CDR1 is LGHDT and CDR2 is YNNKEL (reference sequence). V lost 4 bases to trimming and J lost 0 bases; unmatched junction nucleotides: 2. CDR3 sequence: CASSPGGTSYNEQFF. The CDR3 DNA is TGTGCCAGCAGCCCGGGGGGGACCTCCTACAATGAGCAGTTCTTC.

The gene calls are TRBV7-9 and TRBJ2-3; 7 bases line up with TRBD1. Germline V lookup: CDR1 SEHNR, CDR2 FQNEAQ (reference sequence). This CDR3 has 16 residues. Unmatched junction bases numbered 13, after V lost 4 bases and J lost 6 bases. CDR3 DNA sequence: TGTGCCAGCAGCTCTAGGGACAGAAGCATTATCGATACGCAGTATTTT. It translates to CASSSRDRSIIDTQYF.

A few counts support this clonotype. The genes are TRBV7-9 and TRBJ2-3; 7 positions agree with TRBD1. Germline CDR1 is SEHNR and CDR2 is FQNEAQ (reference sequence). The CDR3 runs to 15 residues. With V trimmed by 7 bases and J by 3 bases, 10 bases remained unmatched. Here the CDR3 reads CASTFTGVWTDTQYF. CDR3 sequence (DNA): TGTGCCAGCACTTTCACAGGGGTGTGGACAGATACGCAGTATTTT.

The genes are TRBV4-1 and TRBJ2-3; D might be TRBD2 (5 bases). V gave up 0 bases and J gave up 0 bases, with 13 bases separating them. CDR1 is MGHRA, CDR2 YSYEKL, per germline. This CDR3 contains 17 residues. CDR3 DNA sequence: TGCGCCAGCAGCCAAGATGAGAGAGGGTCGAGCACAGATACGCAGTATTTT. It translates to CASSQDERGSSTDTQYF.